Below are 8 T cell receptor beta chains sequenced from a single sample in a study of OX40 agonist ivuxolimab in advanced cancers. This table comes from immunoSEQ multiplex PCR, and its TCRdb copy is limited to in-frame clones, with some not included. The sample lists 65,000 to 95,000 clones; around 82% were seen once. The specimen was CD4+ or CD8+ T cells sorted from blood, collected in a trial of the OX40 agonist ivuxolimab. The receptors were gathered from an adult with an advanced solid tumor such as melanoma, head and neck, liver or kidney cancer.

A single count supports this clone. The chain employs TRBV19 and TRBJ1-1, with 7 bases identical to TRBD1. The CDR3 has 14 amino acids. Germline CDR1 reads LNHDA; CDR2 reads SQIVND (reference sequence). The ends lost 5 bases at V and 5 bases at J; junction bases unmatched: 8. In DNA, the CDR3 is TGTGCCAGTAGTGCAAGGGGGCGAAGGACTGAAGCTTTCTTT. This sequence encodes CASSARGRRTEAFF.

The chain couples TRBV7-9 to TRBJ2-3; 8 nucleotides align to TRBD1. V lost 4 bases, J lost 6 bases, and 12 bases stayed unmatched. Germline assignment: CDR1 SEHNR and CDR2 FQNEAQ (reference sequence). This CDR3 is 16 amino acids long. CDR3 sequence (DNA): TGTGCCAGCAGCTGGCGACCCGATGACAGGGGCGATACGCAGTATTTT. Residues: CASSWRPDDRGDTQYF. Full variable domain (rest looked up from reference TRBV7-9 and TRBJ2-3): DTGVSQNPRHKITKRGQNVTFRCDPISEHNRLYWYRQTLGQGPEFLTYFQNEAQLEKSRLLSDRFSAERPKGSFSTLEIQRTEQGDSAMYLCASSWRPDDRGDTQYFGPGTRLTVL.

The rearrangement joins TRBV30 to TRBJ1-2; D possibly corresponds to TRBD1 (5 bases). V shed 0 bases and J shed 6 bases, with 11 bases lying between them. Germline lookup yields CDR1 GTSNPN and CDR2 SVGIG (reference sequence). This CDR3 has 13 amino acids. The CDR3 protein is CAWSVLSGDGYTF. CDR3 in DNA: TGTGCCTGGAGTGTATTATCGGGGGATGGCTACACCTTC.

This chain links TRBV19 with TRBJ2-7; D might be TRBD2 (5 bases). V was pared by 0 bases and J by 4 bases, with 10 bases between. CDR1 is LNHDA, CDR2 SQIVND, per germline (reference sequence). The CDR3 spans 14 residues. Here the CDR3 reads CASSIEIPGYEQYF. The CDR3 DNA follows: TGTGCCAGTAGTATAGAAATTCCGGGGTACGAGCAGTACTTC.

This chain links TRBV7-2 with TRBJ2-1, with TRBD2 matching over 8 bases. The CDR3 length is 15 residues. CDR1 SGHTA and CDR2 FQGNSA come from the germline V gene. V lost 7 bases to trimming and J lost 4 bases; unmatched junction nucleotides: 9. The CDR3 loop is CASTSAGAPYNEQFF. The CDR3 DNA reads TGTGCCAGCACGTCAGCGGGGGCTCCATACAATGAGCAGTTCTTC. Supplemented by reference TRBV7-2 and TRBJ2-1, the full variable domain reads GAGVSQSPSNKVTEKGKDVELRCDPISGHTALYWYRQSLGQGLEFLIYFQGNSAPDKSGLPSDRFSAERTGGSVSTLTIQRTQQEDSAVYLCASTSAGAPYNEQFFGPGTRLTVL.

V and J are TRBV23-1 and TRBJ1-1; weak D call: TRBD1 (5 bases). TRBV23-1 is designated an ORF whose function remains uncertain. The CDR3 extends over 16 amino acids. Trimming shortened V by 0 bases and J by 4 bases, and 15 bases separated the two germline ends. DNA of the CDR3: TGCGCCAGCAGTCAATCGTGGCAGGGTGTTTGCACTGAAGCTTTCTTT. Protein product: CASSQSWQGVCTEAFF.

The chain uses TRBV5-4 and TRBJ2-5; a weak D match, TRBD2 (6 bases). Germline CDR1 SGHNT, CDR2 YYREEE (reference sequence). V was pared by 4 bases and J by 1 base, with 14 bases between. This CDR3 is 15 amino acids long. CDR3 in DNA: TGTGCCAGCAGCCCCGGGGGTGCCTCCCAAGAGACCCAGTACTTC. This gives the protein CASSPGGASQETQYF. Based on the CDR3 plus reference TRBV5-4 and TRBJ2-5, the full variable domain is ETGVTQSPTHLIKTRGQQVTLRCSSQSGHNTVSWYQQALGQGPQFIFQYYREEENGRGNFPPRFSGLQFPNYSSELNVNALELDDSALYLCASSPGGASQETQYFGPGTRLLVL.

The chain is built from TRBV6-4 and TRBJ2-1, with TRBD2 identical over 12 bases. The CDR3 length is 15 residues. Germline loops: CDR1 MRHNA, CDR2 SNTAGT. The J segment lost 9 bases and the V segment lost 4 bases, leaving 7 bases of the junction unmatched. This chain's CDR3 is CASSVTLAGGSEQFF. In DNA form, the CDR3 reads TGTGCCAGCAGTGTCACACTAGCGGGAGGTTCTGAGCAGTTCTTC.